Listed below are T cell receptor beta chains from one sample, sequenced in a study of blood T cell repertoires in COVID-19. Only in-frame clones appear in the TCRdb table, and some are missing; sequencing was by immunoSEQ multiplex PCR. This sample has 100,000 to 150,000 clones; 65% to 90% occur once, and the top ten carry over 25%. Sequenced input: peripheral blood. Every receptor here comes from a woman over 75 with acute or convalescent COVID-19. CDR3s leave out the opening cysteine and the closing phenylalanine or tryptophan.

CDR3	V	J
ASSLALKTGSGEKLF	TRBV19	TRBJ1-4
ASSQEQETYGYT	TRBV4-1	TRBJ1-2
ASSLYIRGNTEAF	TRBV4-3	TRBJ1-1
ASSKGESSGNTIY	TRBV27	TRBJ1-3
ASSKDRVMNTEAF	TRBV18	TRBJ1-1
ASSLEGAYQPQH	TRBV28	TRBJ1-5
ASSDRYSGNTIY	TRBV6-1	TRBJ1-3
ASSFQGGDNQPQH	TRBV5-6	TRBJ1-5
ASSVSYSNQPQH	TRBV18	TRBJ1-5
ASQEGTGGLTEAF	TRBV2	TRBJ1-1
SAMGELGQGAFLFTEAF	TRBV29-1	TRBJ1-1
ASSVGQGTYNEQF	TRBV5-1	TRBJ2-1
ASSQSDRGYTEAF	TRBV28	TRBJ1-1
ASSLNGGNQPQH	TRBV7-2	TRBJ1-5
AISRGQETQY	TRBV10-3	TRBJ2-5
ASSSQDRAAEQF	TRBV7-2	TRBJ2-1
ASSSALRDTEAF	TRBV11-1	TRBJ1-1
SAIDRTNP	TRBV20-1	TRBJ1-1
ASSENGARDTIY	TRBV6-1	TRBJ1-3
ASSSLGGIAQY	TRBV19	TRBJ2-3
ASSEDRSSGNTIY	TRBV10-1	TRBJ1-3
ASSHGQVNTEAF	TRBV7-9	TRBJ1-1
ASSVAGGEDEQF	TRBV2	TRBJ2-1
ASSLSRTGTGNTIY	TRBV11-2	TRBJ1-3
ASSLAGDGRGETQY	TRBV5-1	TRBJ2-5
ASSPGQPNSPLH	TRBV2	TRBJ1-6
ASSQMTDQETQY	TRBV7-9	TRBJ2-5
ASSPTRAETQY	TRBV18	TRBJ2-5
ASSPETGAEEKLF	TRBV5-1	TRBJ1-4
ASQSNQPQH	TRBV6-5	TRBJ1-5
ASSIRGQPFNYGYT	TRBV19	TRBJ1-2
ASSLAGRHEAF	TRBV28	TRBJ1-1
ASSLLGPPYEQY	TRBV7-2	TRBJ2-7
ASIGRDRGHNEQF	TRBV6-6	TRBJ2-1
ASSPARGSGANVLT	TRBV18	TRBJ2-6
ASSYISTGELF	TRBV6-5	TRBJ2-2
ASSSPGEGGYGYT	TRBV5-4	TRBJ1-2
SASRDRDTGELF	TRBV20-1	TRBJ2-2
ASSYSTLSPSEAF	TRBV6-5	TRBJ1-1
ASSFIGEGYT	TRBV12-3/TRBV12-4	TRBJ1-2
ASSPALPGSYNSPLH	TRBV6-6	TRBJ1-6
ASSVLLQGDEQF	TRBV9	TRBJ2-1
ASSFSGLSDTQY	TRBV5-5	TRBJ2-3